Listed below are T cell receptor beta chains from one sample, sequenced in a study of control samples from healthy donors and cancer patients. Sequencing used immunoSEQ multiplex PCR; TCRdb keeps in-frame clones, though not all of them. The sample shows more than 50,000 clones, 88% of them seen only once. The sequenced sample was blood. These receptors all stem from a man in his fifties in good health. Both conserved end residues are part of each CDR3. Each record gives: D gene, V gene, CDR3 protein. D genes are given only for firm matches.

.	TRBV24-1	CATSLGAAPPNTEAFF
.	TRBV29-1	CSGAGMGETQYF
.	TRBV25-1	CASSARQETQYF
.	TRBV18	CASSPLPSYEQYF
TRBD2	TRBV27	CASSRLAGDYEQFF
.	TRBV28	CASSYKSGFSNQPQHF
.	TRBV6-4	CASSDSVGDTDTQYF
TRBD2	TRBV2	CASGEGSSGVDNEQFF
.	TRBV29-1	CSVEVTGYGYTF
.	TRBV7-2	CASSLGGLGNQPQHF
.	TRBV18	CASSPKGEDAKNIQYF
TRBD1	TRBV29-1	CSAGGQGGGYTF
.	TRBV14	CASSPGESYGYTF
.	TRBV20-1	CSASPGTSDYGYTF
TRBD1	TRBV7-9	CASSSGQGPYEQYF
TRBD2	TRBV20-1	CSASGASGSNTGELFF
.	TRBV24-1	CATSDFNRQNTGELFF
.	TRBV29-1	CSVSTGLNTEAFF
.	TRBV9	CASSPGPQHSGANVLTF
TRBD1	TRBV19	CASSISGQLLAKNIQYF
TRBD2	TRBV27	CASSNSGRAPDTQYF
TRBD2	TRBV29-1	CSAIRTSGNYNEQFF
.	TRBV28	CASSMGLLYGYTF
TRBD2	TRBV7-9	CASSPAEKGLAGGETQYF
TRBD1	TRBV19	CASSSVPGQGDSNQPQHF
.	TRBV7-2	CATQAGRSNTEAFF
.	TRBV7-8	CASSLIDEQYF
TRBD1	TRBV28	CASSTGGGQGYEQYF
.	TRBV5-6	CASSFGTTGAGELFF
TRBD2	TRBV27	CASRGTTGLVNEQFF
TRBD2	TRBV6-1	CASSEARGVKEETQYF
TRBD2	TRBV28	CATGLAEPTDTQYF
TRBD2	TRBV6-5	CASSRGTTTGELFF
.	TRBV6-6	CASSFGYTEAFF
.	TRBV2	CASSAGDRGQPQHF
.	TRBV5-6	CASSLGWTNEKLFF
.	TRBV27	CASRVTGGTEAFF
.	TRBV7-2	CASSSKQGMYGYTF
.	TRBV5-8	CASSVAQVNYGYTF
TRBD2	TRBV25-1	CASSEGEGSAGELFF